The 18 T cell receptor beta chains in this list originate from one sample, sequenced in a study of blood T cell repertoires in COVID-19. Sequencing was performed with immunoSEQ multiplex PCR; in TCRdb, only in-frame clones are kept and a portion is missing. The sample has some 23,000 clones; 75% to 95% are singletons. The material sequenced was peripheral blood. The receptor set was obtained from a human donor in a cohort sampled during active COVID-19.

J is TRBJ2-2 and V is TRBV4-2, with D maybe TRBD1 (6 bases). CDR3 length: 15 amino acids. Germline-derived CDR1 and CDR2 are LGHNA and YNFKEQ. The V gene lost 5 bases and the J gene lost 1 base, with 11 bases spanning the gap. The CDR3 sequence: CASSNLQGNTGELFF. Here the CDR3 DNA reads TGTGCCAGCAGCAACCTACAGGGGAACACCGGGGAGCTGTTTTTT.

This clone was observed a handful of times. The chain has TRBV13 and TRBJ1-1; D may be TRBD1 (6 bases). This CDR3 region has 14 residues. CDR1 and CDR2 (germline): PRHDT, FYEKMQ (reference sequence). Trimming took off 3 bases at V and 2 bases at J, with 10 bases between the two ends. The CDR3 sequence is CASSFGTPNTEAFF. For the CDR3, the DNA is TGTGCCAGCAGCTTCGGGACACCAAACACTGAAGCTTTCTTT.

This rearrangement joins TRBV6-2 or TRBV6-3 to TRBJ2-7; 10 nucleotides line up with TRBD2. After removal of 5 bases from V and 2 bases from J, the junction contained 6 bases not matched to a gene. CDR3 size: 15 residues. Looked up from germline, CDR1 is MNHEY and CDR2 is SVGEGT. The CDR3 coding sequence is TGTGCCAGCAGTCTCGAAGCGGGGGGGCCCTACGAGCAGTACTTC. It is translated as CASSLEAGGPYEQYF.

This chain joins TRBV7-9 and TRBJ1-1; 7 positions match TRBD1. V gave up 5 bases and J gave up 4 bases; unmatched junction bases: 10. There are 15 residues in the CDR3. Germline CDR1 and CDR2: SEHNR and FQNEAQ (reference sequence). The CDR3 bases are TGTGCCAGCAGCCAACGGGGCAGGGGGAGCACTGAAGCTTTCTTT. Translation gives CASSQRGRGSTEAFF.

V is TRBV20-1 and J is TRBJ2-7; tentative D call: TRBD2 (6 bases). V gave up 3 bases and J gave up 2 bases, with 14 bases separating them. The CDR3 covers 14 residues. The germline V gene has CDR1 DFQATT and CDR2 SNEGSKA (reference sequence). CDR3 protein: CSASMRGGTYEQYF. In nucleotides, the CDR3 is TGCAGTGCTAGTATGCGGGGCGGTACCTACGAGCAGTACTTC.

The CDR3 DNA reads TGTGCCAGTAAAATACAGGGGGCGACGGGTCAGCCCCAGCATTTT. Its translation: CASKIQGATGQPQHF. The rearrangement links TRBV19 to TRBJ1-5; 9 bases align to TRBD1. The germline V gene has CDR1 LNHDA and CDR2 SQIVND (reference sequence). V lost 7 bases to trimming and J lost 6 bases; unmatched junction nucleotides: 10. This CDR3 has 15 amino acids.

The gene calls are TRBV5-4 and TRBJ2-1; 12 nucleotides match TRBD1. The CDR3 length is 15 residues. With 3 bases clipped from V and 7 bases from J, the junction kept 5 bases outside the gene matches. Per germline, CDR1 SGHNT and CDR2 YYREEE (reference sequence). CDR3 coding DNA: TGTGCCAGCAGCTGGGGACAGGGGGCCAAAAATGAGCAGTTCTTC. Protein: CASSWGQGAKNEQFF.

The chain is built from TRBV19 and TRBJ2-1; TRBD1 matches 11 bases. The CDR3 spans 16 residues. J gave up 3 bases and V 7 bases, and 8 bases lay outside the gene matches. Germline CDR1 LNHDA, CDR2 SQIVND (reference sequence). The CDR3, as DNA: TGTGCCAGTACCCCTAGGGACAGGGGGTTCTACAATGAGCAGTTCTTC. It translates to CASTPRDRGFYNEQFF. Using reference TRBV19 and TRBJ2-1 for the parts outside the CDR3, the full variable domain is DGGITQSPKYLFRKEGQNVTLSCEQNLNHDAMYWYRQDPGQGLRLIYYSQIVNDFQKGDIAEGYSVSREKKESFPLTVTSAQKNPTAFYLCASTPRDRGFYNEQFFGPGTRLTVL.

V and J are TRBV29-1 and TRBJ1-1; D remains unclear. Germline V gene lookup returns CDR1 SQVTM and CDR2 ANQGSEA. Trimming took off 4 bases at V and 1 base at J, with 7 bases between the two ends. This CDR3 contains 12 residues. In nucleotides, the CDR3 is TGCAGCGTTGGGGCACCGAACACTGAAGCTTTCTTT. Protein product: CSVGAPNTEAFF.

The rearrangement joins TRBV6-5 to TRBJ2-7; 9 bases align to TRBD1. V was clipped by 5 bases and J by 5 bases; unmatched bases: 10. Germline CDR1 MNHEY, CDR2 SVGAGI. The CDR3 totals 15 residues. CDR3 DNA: TGTGCCAGCAGTCGTACCGGGACAGGGAGTAACGAGCAGTACTTC. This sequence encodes CASSRTGTGSNEQYF.

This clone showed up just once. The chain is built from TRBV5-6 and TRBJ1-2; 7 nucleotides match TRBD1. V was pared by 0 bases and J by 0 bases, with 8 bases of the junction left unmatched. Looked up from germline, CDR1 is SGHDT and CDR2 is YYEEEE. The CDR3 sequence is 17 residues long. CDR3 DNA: TGTGCCAGCAGCTTGGGTCTGGCAGGGGGAGCTAACTATGGCTACACCTTC. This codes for CASSLGLAGGANYGYTF.

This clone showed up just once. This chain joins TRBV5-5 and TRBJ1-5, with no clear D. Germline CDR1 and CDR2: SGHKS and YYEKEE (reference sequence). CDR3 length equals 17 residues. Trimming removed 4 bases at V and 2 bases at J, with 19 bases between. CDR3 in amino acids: CASSLEGIGRRNQPQHF. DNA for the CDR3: TGTGCCAGCAGCCTCGAGGGTATCGGGAGGCGCAATCAGCCCCAGCATTTT.

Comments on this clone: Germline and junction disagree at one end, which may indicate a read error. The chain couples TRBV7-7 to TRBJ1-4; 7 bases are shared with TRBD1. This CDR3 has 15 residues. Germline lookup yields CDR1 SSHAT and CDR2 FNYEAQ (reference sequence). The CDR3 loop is CASSLGDSFNEKLFF. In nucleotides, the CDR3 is TGTGCTAGCAGCTTAGGGGACAGCTTTAATGAAAAACTGTTTTTT.

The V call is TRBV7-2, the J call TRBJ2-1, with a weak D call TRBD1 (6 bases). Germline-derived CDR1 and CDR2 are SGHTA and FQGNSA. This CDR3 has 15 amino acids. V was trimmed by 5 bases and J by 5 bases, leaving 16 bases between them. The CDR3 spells CASSQGHPPDNEQFF. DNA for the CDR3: TGTGCCAGCAGCCAGGGACACCCTCCTGACAATGAGCAGTTCTTC.

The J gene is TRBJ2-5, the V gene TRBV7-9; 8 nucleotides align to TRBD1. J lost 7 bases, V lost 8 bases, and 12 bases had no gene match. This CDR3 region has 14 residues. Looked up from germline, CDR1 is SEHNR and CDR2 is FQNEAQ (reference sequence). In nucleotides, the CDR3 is TGTGCCAGCGTCGCAGGGGGCGCGGGGTCGACCCAGTACTTC. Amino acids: CASVAGGAGSTQYF. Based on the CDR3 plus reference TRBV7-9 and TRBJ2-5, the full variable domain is DTGVSQNPRHKITKRGQNVTFRCDPISEHNRLYWYRQTLGQGPEFLTYFQNEAQLEKSRLLSDRFSAERPKGSFSTLEIQRTEQGDSAMYLCASVAGGAGSTQYFGPGTRLLVL.

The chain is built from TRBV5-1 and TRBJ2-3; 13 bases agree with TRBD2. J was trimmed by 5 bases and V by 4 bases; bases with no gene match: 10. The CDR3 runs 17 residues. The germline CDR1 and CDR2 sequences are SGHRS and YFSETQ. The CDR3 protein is CASSRATSGGALDTQYF. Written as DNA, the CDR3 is TGCGCCAGCAGCCGCGCCACTAGCGGGGGGGCCTTAGATACGCAGTATTTT. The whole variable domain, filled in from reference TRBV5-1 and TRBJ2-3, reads KAGVTQTPRYLIKTRGQQVTLSCSPISGHRSVSWYQQTPGQGLQFLFEYFSETQRNKGNFPGRFSGRQFSNSRSEMNVSTLELGDSALYLCASSRATSGGALDTQYFGPGTRLTVL.

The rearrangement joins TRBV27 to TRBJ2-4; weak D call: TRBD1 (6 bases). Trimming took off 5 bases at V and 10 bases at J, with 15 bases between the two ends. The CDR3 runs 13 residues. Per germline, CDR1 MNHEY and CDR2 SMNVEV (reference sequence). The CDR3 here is CASSPTGTRIQYF. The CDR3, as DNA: TGTGCCAGCAGTCCAACCGGGACACGGATTCAGTACTTC.

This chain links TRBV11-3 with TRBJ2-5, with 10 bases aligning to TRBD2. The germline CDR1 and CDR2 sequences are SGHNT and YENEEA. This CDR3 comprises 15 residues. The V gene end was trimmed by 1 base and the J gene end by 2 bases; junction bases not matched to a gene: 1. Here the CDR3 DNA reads TGTGCCAGCAGCTTAGTAGCGGGGGGTCAAGAGACCCAGTACTTC. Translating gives CASSLVAGGQETQYF.